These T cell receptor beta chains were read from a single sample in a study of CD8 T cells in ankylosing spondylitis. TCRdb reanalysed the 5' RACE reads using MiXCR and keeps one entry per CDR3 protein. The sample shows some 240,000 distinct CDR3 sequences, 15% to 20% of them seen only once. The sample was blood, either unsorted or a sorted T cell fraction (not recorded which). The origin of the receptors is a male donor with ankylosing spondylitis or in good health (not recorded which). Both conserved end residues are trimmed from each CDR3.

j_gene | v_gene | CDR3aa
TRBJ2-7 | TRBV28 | ASSSPTRGEQY
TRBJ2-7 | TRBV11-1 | ASSLGGLAGGLTLEQY
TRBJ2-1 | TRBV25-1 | ASSAGPLYEQF
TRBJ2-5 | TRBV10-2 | ASTQALAGVGETQY
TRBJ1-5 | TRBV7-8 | ASSSGTAYSNQPQH
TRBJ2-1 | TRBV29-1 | SVEYTAGRINEQF
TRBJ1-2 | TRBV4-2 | ASSQDWTGVYGYT
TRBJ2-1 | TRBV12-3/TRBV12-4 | ASTVRPYNEQF
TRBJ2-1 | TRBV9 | ASSEPGVGAEGLTDEQF
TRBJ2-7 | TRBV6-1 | ASSPTSGRTREQY
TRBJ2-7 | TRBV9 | ASSVGDYTSSYEQY
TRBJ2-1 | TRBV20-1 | SARGLAGVLLDNEQF
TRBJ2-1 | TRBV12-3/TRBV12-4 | ASSLGIAAFDEQF
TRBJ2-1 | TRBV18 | ASSPGNDLSLSNEQF
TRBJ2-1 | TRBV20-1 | SARDFTNSSYNEQF
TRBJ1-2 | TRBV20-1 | SARVTNYGYT